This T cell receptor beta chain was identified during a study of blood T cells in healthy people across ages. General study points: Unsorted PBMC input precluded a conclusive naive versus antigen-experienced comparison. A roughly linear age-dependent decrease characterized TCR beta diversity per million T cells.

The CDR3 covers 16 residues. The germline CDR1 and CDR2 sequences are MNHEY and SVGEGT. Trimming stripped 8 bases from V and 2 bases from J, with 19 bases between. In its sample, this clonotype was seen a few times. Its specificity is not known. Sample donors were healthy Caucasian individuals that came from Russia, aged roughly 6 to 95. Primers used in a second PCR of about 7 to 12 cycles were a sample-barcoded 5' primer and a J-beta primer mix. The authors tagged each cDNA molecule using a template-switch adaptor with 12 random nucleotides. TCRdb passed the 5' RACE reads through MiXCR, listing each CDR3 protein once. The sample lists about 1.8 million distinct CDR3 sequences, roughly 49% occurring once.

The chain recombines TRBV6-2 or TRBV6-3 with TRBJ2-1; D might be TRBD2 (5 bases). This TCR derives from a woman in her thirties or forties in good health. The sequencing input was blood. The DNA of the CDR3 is TGTGCCAGCTCGACGGGGTCTGCCGTAGCCTACAATGAGCAGTTCTTC. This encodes CASSTGSAVAYNEQFF.